The 21 T cell receptor beta chains reported below all come from one sample, sequenced in a study of T cells in Graves' hyperthyroidism and ophthalmopathy. Regions amplified from RNA transcripts were the TCR beta CDR3 regions. HTBI primers were the set used in a first-round RT-PCR of the TCR CDR3. TCRdb re-derived calls from the multiplex PCR reads in MiXCR, one entry per CDR3 protein. The data contain about 600,000 distinct CDR3 sequences, 15% to 20% of them singletons. Source material: blood. The receptors stem from a woman in her thirties or forties with Graves' ophthalmopathy.

This chain uses TRBV20-1 with TRBJ2-3, with 8 bases matching TRBD2. CDR1 DFQATT and CDR2 SNEGSKA come from the germline V gene (reference sequence). Trimming removed 6 bases from V and 0 bases from J; junction bases left unmatched: 5. The CDR3 has 14 residues. CDR3 protein: CSALSGESTDTQYF. Here the CDR3 DNA reads TGCAGTGCCCTTAGCGGGGAAAGCACAGATACGCAGTATTTT.

This clonotype has just a few counts. V is TRBV4-1 and J is TRBJ1-5; 9 bases are a match to TRBD1. The junction had 8 bases not matched to a gene; V was cut back by 3 bases and J by 5 bases. In germline, CDR1 is MGHRA, CDR2 YSYEKL. CDR3 length equals 16 residues. The CDR3 loop reads CASSQRTGAADQPQHF. The CDR3 nucleotides read TGCGCCAGCAGCCAGAGGACAGGGGCCGCCGATCAGCCCCAGCATTTT.

This clonotype was detected ten times or more. The chain couples TRBV18 to TRBJ2-3, with D possibly matching TRBD2 (6 bases). This CDR3 has 16 residues. V was shortened by 3 bases and J by 0 bases, with 13 bases between the two germline ends. CDR1 is KGHSH, CDR2 LQKENI, per germline. The CDR3 is CASSPLGRLSTDTQYF. The CDR3 DNA reads as TGTGCCAGCTCACCCCTCGGGAGATTAAGCACAGATACGCAGTATTTT.

This clonotype has a count of ten or more. V usage is TRBV20-1 and J usage is TRBJ2-3; tentatively, D is TRBD2 (5 bases). The germline V and J ends were trimmed by 1 base and 6 bases, with 20 bases remaining between them. The CDR3 spans 16 residues. Germline lookup yields CDR1 DFQATT and CDR2 SNEGSKA (reference sequence). CDR3 loop: CSARVRSGGVLDTQYF. The CDR3 region has the DNA TGCAGTGCTAGAGTAAGGAGCGGCGGCGTATTGGATACGCAGTATTTT.

This chain uses TRBV7-9 with TRBJ1-3, with no clear D. CDR1 is SEHNR, CDR2 FQNEAQ, per germline (reference sequence). Trimming removed 4 bases from V and 8 bases from J, with 6 bases in between. The CDR3 length is 11 residues. The CDR3 nucleotides are TGTGCCAGCAGCTCAGAGTACACCATATATTTT. Residues: CASSSEYTIYF.

As regards this clonotype: The junction departs from the called germline gene at one end, perhaps through a read error. The genes are TRBV3-1 and TRBJ1-1; D is possibly TRBD1 (5 bases). Germline CDR1 and CDR2: LGHDT and YNNKEL (reference sequence). The CDR3 runs 13 residues. CDR3 DNA sequence: TGTGCCAGCAGCACTCAGGGTGACACTGAAGCTTCCTTT. It is translated as CASSTQGDTEASF.

About this clonotype itself: One end of the junction is discordant with germline, which a read error may explain. This chain connects TRBV5-5 to TRBJ1-1, with D tentatively TRBD1 (5 bases). Per the germline V gene, CDR1 is SGHKS and CDR2 is YYEKEE (reference sequence). The CDR3 length is 14 residues. Here the CDR3 DNA reads TGTACCAGCAGCGTACGGGGGGTAAACACTGAAGCTTTCTTT. Amino acid sequence: CTSSVRGVNTEAFF.

This sequence joins TRBV19 and TRBJ1-1, with D unclear. The CDR3 consists of 15 residues. V shed 2 bases and J shed 4 bases, with 14 bases lying between them. Germline CDR1 is LNHDA and CDR2 is SQIVND (reference sequence). The CDR3 DNA reads as TGTGCCAGTAGTATAATGGGTGGTGGAGGCACTGAAGCTTTCTTT. Its translation is CASSIMGGGGTEAFF.

On this clonotype: Relative to the germline gene, one junction end is altered; a read error may explain this. The chain is built from TRBV11-3 and TRBJ2-3; D gene uncertain. CDR1 and CDR2 (germline): SGHNT, YENEEA. This CDR3 has 15 residues. The CDR3 reads CTSSLEGRPTDTQYF. Written as DNA, the CDR3 is TGTACCAGCAGCTTAGAAGGGCGACCCACAGATACGCAGTATTTT.

There are a few counts of this clonotype. The rearrangement uses TRBV10-3 and TRBJ2-3; D is possibly TRBD1 (5 bases). Deletions cut 0 bases from V and 0 bases from J, with 10 bases between. The CDR3 is 16 amino acids. Germline V gene data show CDR1 as ENHRY and CDR2 as SYGVKD. The CDR3 region is CAISESIGASTDTQYF. The CDR3 nucleotides read TGTGCCATCAGTGAGTCGATTGGGGCTAGCACAGATACGCAGTATTTT.

This clonotype was observed at least ten times. The rearrangement uses TRBV6-2 or TRBV6-3 and TRBJ2-6; tentatively, D is TRBD1 (6 bases). Germline CDR1 and CDR2: MNHEY and SVGEGT. Deletions cut 8 bases from V and 0 bases from J, with 20 bases between. The CDR3 length is 18 residues. The CDR3 DNA sequence: TGTGCCAGCCTTAGGGGGTGGCCCCTCAGCTCTGGGGCCAACGTCCTGACTTTC. As protein: CASLRGWPLSSGANVLTF.

This clonotype was recorded many times. The rearrangement links TRBV11-2 to TRBJ2-7, with D hard to call. Germline CDR1 reads SGHAT; CDR2 reads FQNNGV. This CDR3 has 11 residues. Trimming removed 5 bases at V and 3 bases at J, with 5 bases between. In DNA form, the CDR3 reads TGTGCCAGCAGCCAGTTCTACGAGCAGTACTTC. This gives the protein CASSQFYEQYF. Supplemented by reference TRBV11-2 and TRBJ2-7, the full variable domain reads EAGVAQSPRYKIIEKRQSVAFWCNPISGHATLYWYQQILGQGPKLLIQFQNNGVVDDSQLPKDRFSAERLKGVDSTLKIQPAKLEDSAVYLCASSQFYEQYFGPGTRLTVT.

The count of this clonotype is one. A far larger clone is only one base removed, so a read error is likely. The V and J genes are TRBV2 and TRBJ2-2, with TRBD2 as a possible D gene (5 bases). The CDR3 runs to 11 residues. The V and J ends lost 6 bases and 10 bases respectively, with 9 bases between them. The V gene's germline CDR1 is SNHLY and CDR2 FYNNEI. The CDR3 nucleotides are TGTGCCAGCAGAGGGAGCGAGGAGCTGTTTTTT. Its protein product is CASRGSEELFF.

This clonotype was detected ten times or more. The CDR3 spells CASSPQISATDTQYF. The CDR3 DNA reads as TGTGCCAGCTCACCACAGATTAGCGCCACAGATACGCAGTATTTT. This chain joins TRBV18 and TRBJ2-3, with a weak D call TRBD2 (5 bases). The germline CDR1 and CDR2 sequences are KGHSH and LQKENI. V lost 1 base, J lost 2 bases, and 10 bases lay in between. The CDR3 loop spans 15 amino acids.

This clonotype was counted at least ten times. The chain links TRBV9 to TRBJ1-4; weak D call: TRBD1 (5 bases). The CDR3 is 14 amino acids. CDR1 SGDLS and CDR2 YYNGEE come from the germline V gene. Trimming took 2 bases from V and 0 from J, leaving 5 bases between them. The CDR3 loop reads CASSVTATNEKLFF. In DNA form, the CDR3 reads TGTGCCAGCAGCGTGACAGCAACTAATGAAAAACTGTTTTTT.

Notes on this clonotype: One end of the junction does not line up with germline, which may come from a read error. This chain links TRBV5-1 with TRBJ2-1, with D perhaps TRBD1 (5 bases). The CDR3 runs to 13 residues. The germline gives CDR1 SGHRS, CDR2 YFSETQ. The CDR3 region is CASSVDIYNEQFF. CDR3 DNA sequence: TGTGCCAGCAGCGTGGACATTTACAATGAGCAGTTCTTC.

Ten or more counts support this clonotype. The J gene is TRBJ1-6, the V gene TRBV5-1, with D unclear. Trimming pared 1 base from V and 7 bases from J, leaving 6 bases between. This CDR3 has 13 amino acids. The germline V gene has CDR1 SGHRS and CDR2 YFSETQ. The CDR3: CASSLSQNSPLHF. In DNA form, the CDR3 reads TGCGCCAGCAGCTTGAGTCAGAATTCACCCCTCCACTTT.

This clonotype occurred a few times. This chain uses TRBV7-9 with TRBJ1-3, with 7 bases matching TRBD1. Unmatched junction bases numbered 9, after V lost 7 bases and J lost 0 bases. CDR3 length: 16 residues. Germline-derived CDR1 and CDR2 are SEHNR and FQNEAQ (reference sequence). The CDR3 sequence is CASNLPQGGSGNTIYF. CDR3 sequence (DNA): TGTGCCAGCAACCTCCCTCAGGGGGGCTCTGGAAACACCATATATTTT. Variable domain in full (rest from reference TRBV7-9 and TRBJ1-3): DTGVSQNPRHKITKRGQNVTFRCDPISEHNRLYWYRQTLGQGPEFLTYFQNEAQLEKSRLLSDRFSAERPKGSFSTLEIQRTEQGDSAMYLCASNLPQGGSGNTIYFGEGSWLTVV.

There are many counts of this clonotype. This chain links TRBV6-5 with TRBJ2-1; TRBD1 matches at 9 bases. CDR1 is MNHEY and CDR2 is SVGAGI in the germline V gene. CDR3 length equals 18 residues. J was trimmed by 7 bases and V by 2 bases; bases with no gene match: 15. In DNA, the CDR3 is TGTGCCAGCAGTTACCGTAGGGACAGGGTAGGGCGAGTGAATGAGCAGTTCTTC. It encodes CASSYRRDRVGRVNEQFF.

This clonotype was counted many times. The V and J genes are TRBV30 and TRBJ2-7; maybe TRBD2 (7 bases). The CDR3 loop spans 16 amino acids. Germline CDR1 GTSNPN, CDR2 SVGIG (reference sequence). Trimming shortened V by 1 base and J by 0 bases, and 16 bases separated the two germline ends. The CDR3 reads CAWSEGGGWGSYEQYF. CDR3 sequence (DNA): TGTGCCTGGAGTGAGGGGGGGGGCTGGGGCTCCTACGAGCAGTACTTC.

This rearrangement joins TRBV30 to TRBJ1-6; a weak D match, TRBD1 (5 bases). The CDR3 covers 13 residues. Germline CDR1 GTSNPN, CDR2 SVGIG (reference sequence). Trimming stripped 5 bases from V and 13 bases from J, with 18 bases between. CDR3 DNA sequence: TGTGCCTGGCTTCCTGATCGGGACCGTCCCCTCCACTTT. It translates to CAWLPDRDRPLHF.